This record covers a single TCR beta chain. Its antigen is undetermined. This sample was taken from a study of T cell responses to AZD1222 COVID-19 vaccine. Study-wide findings and caveats: Unmutated variant regions reportedly attract nearly half of all spike-specific TCRs.

CDR3 length equals 16 residues. CDR1 and CDR2 (germline): LGHDT, YNNKEL (reference sequence). Trimming at V came to 3 bases and at J to 6 bases, leaving 11 bases not matched to a gene. Clones were sequenced by immunoSEQ multiplex PCR, and TCRdb holds only the in-frame ones, with some missing. Of about 160,000 clones listed, about nine tenths are singletons. Material: peripheral blood, obtained on day 0 of AZD1222 vaccination. The clonotype originates from an adult in good health. The chain recombines TRBV3-1 (or the pseudogene TRBV3-2) with TRBJ2-1, with 7 bases fitting TRBD2. The CDR3 DNA sequence: TGTGCCAGCAGCCAGACTAGCCCAAGAGGAGTCAATGAGCAGTTCTTC. Translating gives CASSQTSPRGVNEQFF.